Presented here are 8 T cell receptor beta chains from one specimen sequenced in a study of blood T cell repertoires in COVID-19. The table came from immunoSEQ multiplex PCR; TCRdb's copy has only in-frame clones and leaves some out. The sample has 150,000 to 200,000 clones; just over 85% are singletons. The material sequenced was peripheral blood. These receptors were obtained from a man aged 60-69 years with acute or convalescent COVID-19.

This chain joins TRBV25-1 and TRBJ1-6; weak D call: TRBD1 (5 bases). Germline lookup yields CDR1 MGHDK and CDR2 SYGVNS. V lost 4 bases and J 7 bases, leaving 17 bases between the germline ends. CDR3 size: 16 residues. The CDR3 loop is CASSGGSGLGNSPLHF. The CDR3 nucleotides are TGTGCCAGCAGTGGGGGCTCAGGTCTGGGGAATTCACCCCTCCACTTT.

V is TRBV19 and J is TRBJ2-2; D is ambiguous. The CDR3 consists of 14 residues. Trimming took 9 bases from V and 1 from J, leaving 12 bases between them. Germline CDR1 reads LNHDA; CDR2 reads SQIVND (reference sequence). The CDR3 sequence is CASRSRMNTGELFF. The CDR3 DNA follows: TGTGCCAGCCGTAGTCGAATGAACACCGGGGAGCTGTTTTTT. The variable domain in full, with the rest retrieved from reference TRBV19 and TRBJ2-2, is DGGITQSPKYLFRKEGQNVTLSCEQNLNHDAMYWYRQDPGQGLRLIYYSQIVNDFQKGDIAEGYSVSREKKESFPLTVTSAQKNPTAFYLCASRSRMNTGELFFGEGSRLTVL.

The rearrangement links TRBV18 to TRBJ1-5; 9 positions agree with TRBD1. Germline V gene data show CDR1 as KGHSH and CDR2 as LQKENI. V dropped 6 bases and J dropped 6; count of bases not matched to a gene: 3. CDR3 length equals 13 residues. The CDR3 sequence: CASSLDRGQPQHF. The CDR3 coding sequence is TGTGCCAGCTCCCTGGACAGGGGTCAGCCCCAGCATTTT.

This clone was recorded once. This chain links TRBV11-2 with TRBJ1-2; no clear D gene. V was trimmed by 0 bases and J by 4 bases, leaving 18 bases between them. CDR1 is SGHAT and CDR2 is FQNNGV in the germline V gene. The CDR3 sequence is 17 residues long. This CDR3 is CASSLERAGFPGYGYTF. Here the CDR3 DNA reads TGTGCCAGCAGCTTAGAAAGAGCGGGCTTCCCTGGCTATGGCTACACCTTC. The full variable domain, completed using reference TRBV11-2 and TRBJ1-2, is EAGVAQSPRYKIIEKRQSVAFWCNPISGHATLYWYQQILGQGPKLLIQFQNNGVVDDSQLPKDRFSAERLKGVDSTLKIQPAKLEDSAVYLCASSLERAGFPGYGYTFGSGTRLTVV.

This rearrangement joins TRBV5-1 to TRBJ1-4, with D perhaps matching TRBD1 (5 bases). The germline CDR1 and CDR2 sequences are SGHRS and YFSETQ. V lost 0 bases to trimming and J lost 3 bases, with 6 bases between them. The CDR3 is 14 amino acids. Written as DNA, the CDR3 is TGCGCCAGCAGCTTGGAGGGGCCTAATGAAAAACTGTTTTTT. This translates into CASSLEGPNEKLFF.

As DNA, the CDR3 is TGTGCCAGCAGCCAACAGGGGAAGGTATATTTT. It encodes CASSQQGKVYF. The chain combines TRBV2 with TRBJ1-3; TRBD1 matches at 7 bases. CDR1 and CDR2 (germline): SNHLY, FYNNEI. The CDR3 has 11 residues. V lost 6 bases, J lost 14 bases, and 7 bases stayed unmatched. The full variable domain, rest sourced from reference TRBV2 and TRBJ1-3, is EPEVTQTPSHQVTQMGQEVILRCVPISNHLYFYWYRQILGQKVEFLVSFYNNEISEKSEIFDDQFSVERPDGSNFTLKIRSTKLEDSAMYFCASSQQGKVYFGEGSWLTVV.

This chain uses TRBV5-1 with TRBJ2-1, with 15 positions matching TRBD2. The germline V gene has CDR1 SGHRS and CDR2 YFSETQ. V gave up 0 bases and J gave up 6 bases; unmatched junction bases: 4. This CDR3 contains 17 residues. The CDR3 spells CASSLGTSGRAGNEQFF. CDR3 DNA sequence: TGCGCCAGCAGCTTGGGGACTAGCGGGAGGGCCGGCAATGAGCAGTTCTTC.

The rearrangement links TRBV2 to TRBJ1-1, with 7 bases identical to TRBD1. CDR1 and CDR2 (germline): SNHLY, FYNNEI. Unmatched junction bases numbered 11, after V lost 10 bases and J lost 0 bases. CDR3 length equals 15 residues. CDR3 in amino acids: CATLGTASLNTEAFF. The CDR3 DNA reads TGTGCCACCTTGGGGACAGCCAGTCTGAACACTGAAGCTTTCTTT.